This is a list of T cell receptor beta chains from one sample in a study of OX40 agonist ivuxolimab in advanced cancers. The data were produced by immunoSEQ multiplex PCR, yet TCRdb's version contains in-frame clones alone and is incomplete. The sample records roughly 70,000 clones, 65% to 85% being singletons. This sample comprised CD4+ or CD8+ T cells sorted from blood, obtained in a trial of the OX40 agonist ivuxolimab. The receptors come from an adult with an advanced solid tumor such as melanoma, head and neck, liver or kidney cancer. Each CDR3 is given with its conserved first and last residue. The order of the fields is D gene, clone size, J gene, V gene, CDR3 DNA, CDR3 protein. A D gene is named only where the DNA matches it firmly. Clone size is shown for a subset of rows, as once, few, many or a class of expanded clone.

D: NA; size: NA; J: TRBJ2-2; V: TRBV19; DNA: TGTGCCAGTAGTTCCAGTTACTACACCGGGGAGCTGTTTTTT; CDR3: CASSSSYYTGELFF
D: NA; size: NA; J: TRBJ2-5; V: TRBV5-8; DNA: TGTGCCAGCAGCTTGGCCGGACTTATTCAGACCCAGTACTTC; CDR3: CASSLAGLIQTQYF
D: NA; size: NA; J: TRBJ1-1; V: TRBV18; DNA: TGTGCCAGCTCACCAACAGGTAAAACTGAAGCTTTCTTT; CDR3: CASSPTGKTEAFF
D: TRBD2; size: NA; J: TRBJ2-5; V: TRBV27; DNA: TGTGCCAGCAGTTTATCCGGCGGGGGGGCTGAGAAGACCCAGTACTTC; CDR3: CASSLSGGGAEKTQYF
D: NA; size: NA; J: TRBJ2-3; V: TRBV19; DNA: TGTGCCAGTAGTGGGGGGGATACGCAGTATTTT; CDR3: CASSGGDTQYF
D: TRBD1; size: NA; J: TRBJ1-3; V: TRBV7-9; DNA: TGTGCCAGCAGCTTAGACGTAGGGACAGTCCGCTCTGGAAACACCATATATTTT; CDR3: CASSLDVGTVRSGNTIYF
D: NA; size: NA; J: TRBJ1-3; V: TRBV29-1; DNA: TGCAGCGTATGGGGGCGAGGAAACACCATATATTTT; CDR3: CSVWGRGNTIYF
D: NA; size: NA; J: TRBJ1-4; V: TRBV5-4; DNA: TGTGCCAGCAGCCCTGCCGGCCTGAATGAAAAACTGTTTTTT; CDR3: CASSPAGLNEKLFF
D: NA; size: NA; J: TRBJ2-7; V: TRBV19; DNA: TGTGCCAGTAGTATAAGAGCAGGGGGGAGCTCCTACGAGCAGTACTTC; CDR3: CASSIRAGGSSYEQYF
D: TRBD1; size: NA; J: TRBJ2-7; V: TRBV30; DNA: TGTGCCTGGAGGGGACAGGGGAGCTCCTACGAGCAGTACTTC; CDR3: CAWRGQGSSYEQYF
D: TRBD1; size: few; J: TRBJ1-4; V: TRBV29-1; DNA: TGCAGCGTTGAAACCCCGACAGGGGGTAGGGAAAAACTGTTTTTT; CDR3: CSVETPTGGREKLFF
D: TRBD1; size: few; J: TRBJ1-1; V: TRBV5-1; DNA: TGCGCCAGCAGCCCTGGACAGGGGACTATGAACACTGAAGCTTTCTTT; CDR3: CASSPGQGTMNTEAFF
D: NA; size: NA; J: TRBJ2-3; V: TRBV28; DNA: TGTGCCATTTCGGGAGGGGGACAGGGTCGGGATACGCAGTATTTT; CDR3: CAISGGGQGRDTQYF
D: NA; size: NA; J: TRBJ1-4; V: TRBV7-2; DNA: TGTGCCAGCAGCCCGTCATGGGGTGAAAAACTGTTTTTT; CDR3: CASSPSWGEKLFF
D: NA; size: NA; J: TRBJ1-1; V: TRBV14; DNA: TGTGCCAGCAGCCGAATCCCTGCGGACACTGAAGCTTTCTTT; CDR3: CASSRIPADTEAFF
D: TRBD1; size: NA; J: TRBJ1-4; V: TRBV18; DNA: TGTGCCAGCTCACGCGGGACAGGGGAAGGGGCTAATGAAAAACTGTTTTTT; CDR3: CASSRGTGEGANEKLFF
D: TRBD1; size: NA; J: TRBJ2-3; V: TRBV6-6; DNA: TGTGCCAGCGGAACCAGGGACAGGGGTGCAGATACGCAGTATTTT; CDR3: CASGTRDRGADTQYF
D: NA; size: once; J: TRBJ1-2; V: TRBV5-6; DNA: TGTGCCAGCAGCTTGGGAAGGGGAAGCTATGGCTACACCTTC; CDR3: CASSLGRGSYGYTF
D: NA; size: NA; J: TRBJ1-2; V: TRBV19; DNA: TGTGCCAGTAGTATAGATCGCGAGGTAAACTATGGCTACACCTTC; CDR3: CASSIDREVNYGYTF
D: NA; size: once; J: TRBJ1-2; V: TRBV27; DNA: TGTGCCAGCAGTTCCAGGGGTGTAAGGAAAGCTAACTATGGCTACACCTTC; CDR3: CASSSRGVRKANYGYTF
D: NA; size: NA; J: TRBJ2-3; V: TRBV18; DNA: TGTGCCAGCTCACTGACGGAGAAGGATACGCAGTATTTT; CDR3: CASSLTEKDTQYF
D: NA; size: NA; J: TRBJ2-4; V: TRBV19; DNA: TGTGCCACTACGCGTCCGGACCTGGGCATTCAGTACTTC; CDR3: CATTRPDLGIQYF
D: NA; size: NA; J: TRBJ2-7; V: TRBV19; DNA: TGTGCCAGTAGTAGATCGGCAGGGGACTCCTCCTACGAGCAGTACTTC; CDR3: CASSRSAGDSSYEQYF
D: NA; size: once; J: TRBJ2-5; V: TRBV5-8; DNA: TGTGCCAGCAGCGTTCAAGAGACCCAGTACTTC; CDR3: CASSVQETQYF
D: NA; size: NA; J: TRBJ1-1; V: TRBV19; DNA: TGTGCCAGTAGTCCCCTTTTCCAAACCATGAACACTGAAGCTTTCTTT; CDR3: CASSPLFQTMNTEAFF
D: TRBD1; size: NA; J: TRBJ2-7; V: TRBV7-2; DNA: TGTGCCAGCAGCTCCCGGACAGGGGGCGAGCAGTACTTC; CDR3: CASSSRTGGEQYF
D: NA; size: once; J: TRBJ1-1; V: TRBV2; DNA: TGTGCCAGCAGCGTTCTTAAGATTCCGAACACTGAAGCTTTCTTT; CDR3: CASSVLKIPNTEAFF
D: NA; size: NA; J: TRBJ1-1; V: TRBV10-2; DNA: TGCGCCAGCAGTAGGGGTTCTGCCGAAGCTTTCTTT; CDR3: CASSRGSAEAFF
D: TRBD2; size: NA; J: TRBJ2-5; V: TRBV7-2; DNA: TGTGCCAGCAGCCTAGGACTAGCGGGGGGGCGGGAGACCCAGTACTTC; CDR3: CASSLGLAGGRETQYF
D: NA; size: NA; J: TRBJ2-3; V: TRBV7-9; DNA: TGTGCCAGCAGCCTTAAAGACCGTATCACAGATACGCAGTATTTT; CDR3: CASSLKDRITDTQYF
D: TRBD2; size: NA; J: TRBJ2-5; V: TRBV25-1; DNA: TGTGCCAGCAGTGGCCTGGGACTAGCGGGGGGCAGGGAGACCCAGTACTTC; CDR3: CASSGLGLAGGRETQYF
D: TRBD2; size: NA; J: TRBJ2-1; V: TRBV11-2; DNA: TGTGCCAGCAGCTTAGAGGTAGCGGGGGGTTCGAATGAGCAGTTCTTC; CDR3: CASSLEVAGGSNEQFF
D: TRBD1; size: NA; J: TRBJ1-4; V: TRBV15; DNA: TGTGCCACCAGCCTACAACAGGGGGCAAGGGATGAAAAACTGTTTTTT; CDR3: CATSLQQGARDEKLFF
D: NA; size: NA; J: TRBJ1-1; V: TRBV6-1; DNA: TGTGCCAGCAGCGAAGCACAGGAGCAGGGTGAAGCTTTCTTT; CDR3: CASSEAQEQGEAFF
D: NA; size: once; J: TRBJ1-1; V: TRBV20-1; DNA: TGCAGTGTTCCAGAACAGACGCAAACTTTCTTT; CDR3: CSVPEQTQTFF
D: NA; size: NA; J: TRBJ1-1; V: TRBV28; DNA: TGTGCCAGCACCCAAAGGGGGGCGGGAGGCACTGAAGCTTTCTTT; CDR3: CASTQRGAGGTEAFF
D: NA; size: NA; J: TRBJ1-1; V: TRBV6-6; DNA: TGTGCCAGCACCCCCTACATTCAGGAGGCGAACACTGAAGCTTTCTTT; CDR3: CASTPYIQEANTEAFF
D: NA; size: NA; J: TRBJ1-1; V: TRBV5-1; DNA: TGCGCCAGCAGCTTGGCCGGTATTCGGACAGTTGAAGCTTTCTTT; CDR3: CASSLAGIRTVEAFF
D: NA; size: NA; J: TRBJ2-6; V: TRBV19; DNA: TGTGCCAGTAGGAATATTCCCTCTGGGGCCAACGTCCTGACTTTC; CDR3: CASRNIPSGANVLTF
D: NA; size: NA; J: TRBJ2-5; V: TRBV16; DNA: TGTGCCAGCAGCCAATCGCAAGAGACCCAGTACTTC; CDR3: CASSQSQETQYF
D: TRBD1; size: NA; J: TRBJ2-7; V: TRBV14; DNA: TGTGCCAGCAGCCGTGGGACAGGGGTTTACGAGCAGTACTTC; CDR3: CASSRGTGVYEQYF
D: NA; size: NA; J: TRBJ2-1; V: TRBV10-1; DNA: TGCGCCAGCAGTGACCCCGGTGTAGGAGGGCTCGAGCAGTTCTTC; CDR3: CASSDPGVGGLEQFF
D: NA; size: NA; J: TRBJ1-5; V: TRBV2; DNA: TGTGCCAGCAGTCTTTACGGGCGAAGGAGGAGCAATCAGCCCCAGCATTTT; CDR3: CASSLYGRRRSNQPQHF
D: TRBD2; size: NA; J: TRBJ2-1; V: TRBV29-1; DNA: TGCAGCGTTGACAGGGAGGGGTGGAACAATGAGCAGTTCTTC; CDR3: CSVDREGWNNEQFF
D: TRBD2; size: NA; J: TRBJ2-3; V: TRBV7-2; DNA: TGTGCCAGCAGCTTTACCGGGACTAGCGGCGCGGATACGCAGTATTTT; CDR3: CASSFTGTSGADTQYF
D: TRBD2; size: NA; J: TRBJ2-5; V: TRBV9; DNA: TGTGCCAGCAGCGTAGGCGGGGGGGCCCAAGAGACCCAGTACTTC; CDR3: CASSVGGGAQETQYF
D: TRBD1; size: NA; J: TRBJ2-1; V: TRBV5-4; DNA: TGTGCCAGCAGCTATTACAGGGGGCGAAATGAGCAGTTCTTC; CDR3: CASSYYRGRNEQFF
D: TRBD2; size: NA; J: TRBJ2-7; V: TRBV6-5; DNA: TGTGCCAGCAGTTCTCATAGCGGGGGTACCTCCTACGAGCAGTACTTC; CDR3: CASSSHSGGTSYEQYF
D: NA; size: NA; J: TRBJ2-6; V: TRBV6-1; DNA: TGTGCCAGCAGTACAGGGAGCTCTGGGGCCAACGTCCTGACTTTC; CDR3: CASSTGSSGANVLTF
D: NA; size: NA; J: TRBJ1-1; V: TRBV5-1; DNA: TGCGCCAGCAGCCCACGGACCGCGACCACACCGAACACTGAAGCTTTCTTT; CDR3: CASSPRTATTPNTEAFF
D: NA; size: NA; J: TRBJ2-3; V: TRBV5-6; DNA: TGTGCCAGCAGCCTGGGGTGGGTGAACACAGATACGCAGTATTTT; CDR3: CASSLGWVNTDTQYF
D: TRBD2; size: NA; J: TRBJ2-7; V: TRBV18; DNA: TGTGCCAGCTCACAGCGACTAGCGGGACCCTCCTACGAGCAGTACTTC; CDR3: CASSQRLAGPSYEQYF
D: NA; size: NA; J: TRBJ2-2; V: TRBV18; DNA: TGTGCCAGCTCACCACCGACAACGAACACCGGGGAGCTGTTTTTT; CDR3: CASSPPTTNTGELFF
D: NA; size: NA; J: TRBJ1-3; V: TRBV19; DNA: TGTGCCAGTAGTTCTCTACAGCGTTACTCTGGAAACACCATATATTTT; CDR3: CASSSLQRYSGNTIYF
D: TRBD1; size: once; J: TRBJ2-3; V: TRBV2; DNA: TGTGCCAGCAGTGAAATCCGGACAGGGCGCCTCACAGATACGCAGTATTTT; CDR3: CASSEIRTGRLTDTQYF